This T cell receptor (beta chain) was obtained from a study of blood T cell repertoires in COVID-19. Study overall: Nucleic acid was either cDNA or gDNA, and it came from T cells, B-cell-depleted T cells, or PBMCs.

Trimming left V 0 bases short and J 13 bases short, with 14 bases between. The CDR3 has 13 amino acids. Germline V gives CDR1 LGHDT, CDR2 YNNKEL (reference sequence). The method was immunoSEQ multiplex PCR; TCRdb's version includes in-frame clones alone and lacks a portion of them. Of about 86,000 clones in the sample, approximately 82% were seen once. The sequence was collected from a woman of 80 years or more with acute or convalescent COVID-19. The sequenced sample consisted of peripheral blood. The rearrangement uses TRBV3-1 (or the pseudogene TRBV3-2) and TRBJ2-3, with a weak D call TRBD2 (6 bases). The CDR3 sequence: CASSQETTSRKYF. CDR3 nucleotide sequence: TGTGCCAGCAGCCAAGAAACGACTAGTCGAAAGTATTTT.